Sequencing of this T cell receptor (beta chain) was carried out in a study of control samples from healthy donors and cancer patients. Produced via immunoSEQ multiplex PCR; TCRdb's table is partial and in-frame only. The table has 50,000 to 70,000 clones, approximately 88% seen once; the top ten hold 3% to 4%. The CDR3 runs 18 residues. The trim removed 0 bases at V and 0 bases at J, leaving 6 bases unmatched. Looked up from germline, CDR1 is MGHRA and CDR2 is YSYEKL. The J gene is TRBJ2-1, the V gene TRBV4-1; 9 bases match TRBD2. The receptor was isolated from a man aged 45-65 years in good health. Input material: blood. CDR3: CASSQDRLAGHSYNEQFF. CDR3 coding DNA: TGCGCCAGCAGCCAAGATCGGCTAGCGGGGCACTCCTACAATGAGCAGTTCTTC.